This is a list of T cell receptor beta chains from one sample in a study of blood T cell repertoires in COVID-19. Some clones are missing from TCRdb's copy, which holds only in-frame ones; the method was immunoSEQ multiplex PCR. The profile shows a few hundred thousand clones, around 87% of them singletons. Sequencing was performed on peripheral blood. Receptors were obtained from a man aged 55 to 70 who had recovered from COVID-19. Both conserved end residues are part of each CDR3. Fields, in order: D gene, clone size, J gene, V gene, CDR3 protein, CDR3 DNA. The D gene is left open where the match is weak. Expanded clones are given a class, and other clones once, few, many or no size at all.

TRBD2	-	TRBJ2-5	TRBV28	CASRAGSGLAGRQETQYF	TGTGCCAGCAGAGCCGGCTCGGGACTAGCGGGACGGCAAGAGACCCAGTACTTC
TRBD1	-	TRBJ2-7	TRBV27	CASSWDRGYEQYF	TGTGCCAGCAGTTGGGACAGGGGCTACGAGCAGTACTTC
-	-	TRBJ2-3	TRBV21-1	CASSLRGSGVTDTQYF	TGTGCCAGCAGCCTGCGCGGTAGCGGGGTCACAGATACGCAGTATTTT
TRBD1	-	TRBJ1-6	TRBV28	CASSPGQGHSPLHF	TGTGCCAGCAGCCCGGGACAGGGACATTCACCCCTCCACTTT
-	few	TRBJ1-2	TRBV30	CAWSVLWGYTF	TGTGCCTGGAGTGTACTTTGGGGCTACACCTTC
-	-	TRBJ2-7	TRBV7-8	CASSFTGYYEQYF	TGTGCCAGCAGCTTCACAGGCTACTACGAGCAGTACTTC
-	-	TRBJ2-5	TRBV7-2	CASSPNREETQYF	TGTGCCAGCAGCCCCAACAGGGAAGAGACCCAGTACTTC
TRBD1	once	TRBJ1-1	TRBV6-5	CASSYLLGDRGRAFF	TGTGCCAGCAGTTACCTCCTGGGGGACAGGGGGCGAGCTTTCTTT
-	-	TRBJ2-1	TRBV5-4	CASSFGQGISEQFF	TGTGCCAGCAGCTTTGGGCAGGGTATCAGTGAGCAGTTCTTC
TRBD1	-	TRBJ2-2	TRBV5-4	CASSLPTGDTGELFF	TGTGCCAGCAGCTTGCCGACAGGGGACACCGGGGAGCTGTTTTTT
-	few	TRBJ1-3	TRBV19	CASTRGDSGNTIYF	TGTGCCAGTACCCGAGGAGACTCTGGAAACACCATATATTTT
TRBD2	-	TRBJ2-7	TRBV10-3	CAIGGGRNYEQYF	TGTGCCATCGGGGGGGGGAGGAACTACGAGCAGTACTTC
-	-	TRBJ1-1	TRBV2	CASSAGAGDTEAFF	TGTGCCAGCAGCGCGGGGGCCGGGGACACTGAAGCTTTCTTT
TRBD1	-	TRBJ1-5	TRBV24-1	CATSDSLTGVGGNQPQHF	TGTGCCACCAGTGATTCCTTAACAGGGGTAGGAGGCAATCAGCCCCAGCATTTT
-	-	TRBJ2-7	TRBV3-1/TRBV3-2	CASSQVTGEGYF	TGTGCCAGCAGCCAAGTGACAGGCGAAGGGTACTTC
TRBD1	-	TRBJ1-3	TRBV5-1	CASSPGGTAGNTIYF	TGCGCCAGCAGCCCCGGCGGGACAGCTGGAAACACCATATATTTT
TRBD2	medium-sized	TRBJ2-3	TRBV13	CASSLVPSGHTQYF	TGTGCCAGCAGCTTAGTGCCTAGCGGGCATACGCAGTATTTT